The source of this T cell receptor beta chain is a study of T-cell memory formation after mild COVID-19 (dated by TCRdb to 2020 to 2023). In the study overall: TCR sequence clusters from the two donors were found to be largely donor specific. Longitudinal TCRalpha and TCRbeta repertoire sequencing tracked T-cell clones expanding and contracting after mild COVID-19 in a couple of donors. Two young, previously healthy adult volunteers made up the cohort, one male and one female. Points the paper makes about the study in general: Contracting CD4+ clones turned up mainly in the CM and EM memory subsets, whereas EMRA was where CD8+ clones were enriched. Whether the second-wave clones peaking on day 37 were SARS-CoV-2 specific was not confirmed. Clones that contracted from day 15 to 85 showed balanced CD4/CD8 phenotypes, whereas a second wave of clones that expanded from day 15 to 37 leaned towards CD4+. The study included only a couple of mild cases, and larger cohorts that include severe cases with pre-infection samples were judged to be necessary. The detection of some responding clones in pre-infection memory suggests that pre-existing cross-reactive memory T cells joined the SARS-CoV-2 response.

The germline V gene encodes CDR1 SEHNR and CDR2 FQNEAQ (reference sequence). Clipping removes 1 base from V and 3 bases from J, with 8 as the unmatched junction base count. Inclusive of the bounding cysteine and phenylalanine, the CDR3 is 17 residues long. The DNA shown is the 51-base CDR3, in frame from base 1. PBMCs were isolated by Ficoll-Paque density gradient centrifugation. Notes on this clonotype: Its specific antigen is unknown. No much larger clonotype is one base removed from it; base qualities were not supplied.

Sequencing was carried out with an Illumina NovaSeq 6000. TCRalpha and TCRbeta cDNA libraries were built by 5'RACE with constant-segment primers, adding sample barcodes and unique molecular identifiers. Trizol reagent was used to extract RNA from every sample. Libraries were amplified in two PCR steps, with a second sample barcode and Illumina TruSeq adapters added in the second step. Libraries were sequenced on an Illumina NovaSeq with 2 x 150 bp paired-end reads. The authors' pipeline ran thus. Reads were demultiplexed and collapsed into UMI-guided consensus sequences with migec v1.2.7. Using mixcr v2.1.11, UMI consensuses were aligned to TRA and TRB V and J templates and then assembled into clonotypes. A clonotype was counted as expanded or contracted only when both edgeR and NoisET called the clonotype significant, with the noise models trained on biological replicates. For edgeR calls, the cutoffs were a false discovery rate-adjusted p below 0.01 and a log2 fold-change threshold of 1. As an exploratory analysis of dynamics, max-normalized trajectories of the 1000 most abundant clonotypes were examined with PCA combined with hierarchical clustering. Separately sequenced CD4+ and CD8+ repertoires were used to assign a CD4 or CD8 phenotype to each responding clone. TCRdb applied fastp at Q25 and MiXCR to the public reads, then kept only in-frame beta chains. Rows with one shared CDR3 protein collapse into an entry with the most common genes and DNA. TCRdb, not the original authors, processed these V and J calls. The table for this sample lists 55,000 to 65,000 distinct CDR3 sequences; 9% to 9.5% of them were counted only once. Of the sample, more than 0.95% is held by the ten largest clones.

The V and J genes are TRBV7-9 and TRBJ2-1; TRBD2 matches 8 bases in the middle. The sample taken for sequencing was PBMCs or a T cell subset sorted from them (not recorded which). This sequence was found in a man aged 18 to 30 who had mild COVID-19 (a few samples of this study predate the infection). The sample titles of this study are shuffled in the database, so cell type and time point are left out; the donor was told from shared clones. The CDR3 protein is CASSLGNLGGDYNEQFF. The nucleotide sequence is TGTGCCAGCAGCTTAGGAAATCTCGGGGGGGACTACAATGAGCAGTTCTTC.